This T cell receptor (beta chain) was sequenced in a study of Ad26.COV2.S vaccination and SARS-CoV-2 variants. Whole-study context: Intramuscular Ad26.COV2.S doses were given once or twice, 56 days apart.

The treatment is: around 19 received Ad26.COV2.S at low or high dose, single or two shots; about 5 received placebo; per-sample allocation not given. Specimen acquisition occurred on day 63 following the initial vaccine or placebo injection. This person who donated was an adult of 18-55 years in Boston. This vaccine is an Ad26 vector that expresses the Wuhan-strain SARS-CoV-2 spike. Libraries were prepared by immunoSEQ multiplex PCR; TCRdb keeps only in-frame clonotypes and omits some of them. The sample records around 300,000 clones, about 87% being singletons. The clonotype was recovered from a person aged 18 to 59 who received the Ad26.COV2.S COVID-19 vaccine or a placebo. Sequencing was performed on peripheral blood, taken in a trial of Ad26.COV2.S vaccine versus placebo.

CDR3 sequence: CSVEASGGLTITDTQYF. The CDR3 region has the DNA TGCAGCGTCGAGGCTAGCGGGGGCCTAACCATCACAGATACGCAGTATTTT. The V call is TRBV29-1, the J call TRBJ2-3; the match to TRBD2 covers 10 bases. Germline V gene data show CDR1 as SQVTM and CDR2 as ANQGSEA. CDR3 size: 17 residues. The J segment lost 2 bases and the V segment lost 6 bases, leaving 14 bases of the junction unmatched.